These T cell receptor beta chains were read from a single sample in a study of cytomegalovirus exposure and HLA in healthy donors. Profiled with immunoSEQ multiplex PCR; TCRdb holds only in-frame clones, not every one. The table has more than 140,000 clones, over 70% seen once. Material for sequencing was PBMCs. The receptors were gathered from a man aged 30-40 years in good health and CMV-seropositive. Both conserved end residues are part of each CDR3.

>TRBJ2-1|TRBV2
CASSPDGLAGGLEQFF
>TRBJ2-7|TRBV5-6
CASSPRVAGGYEQYF
>TRBJ1-4|TRBV15
CATSRGGATNEKLFF
>TRBJ1-2|TRBV7-7
CASSVPTRDHYGYTF
>TRBJ1-2|TRBV28
CASRFHDVIQGYTF
>TRBJ2-7|TRBV5-4
CASRFGTAYEQYF
>TRBJ1-2|TRBV5-7
CASSLGQYIPYGYTF
>TRBJ1-5|TRBV5-1
CASSPGQVDNQPQHF
>TRBJ1-1|TRBV20-1
CSAIPTGMAFF
>TRBJ2-4|TRBV5-6
CASSFLGGENIQYF
>TRBJ1-4|TRBV10-1
CASSDGTANEKLFF
>TRBJ2-7|TRBV6-1
CASSAPPGYEQYF
>TRBJ2-7|TRBV4-1
CASSQEVSWATREQYF
>TRBJ1-5|TRBV19
CASSSAGTVAQHF
>TRBJ1-2|TRBV28
CASSLTRQGWDGYTF
>TRBJ1-5|TRBV28
CASSSPDRGFNQPQHF
>TRBJ2-7|TRBV5-1
CASSYTGRLGEQYF
>TRBJ1-4|TRBV9
CASSASQGARGEKLFF
>TRBJ2-3|TRBV5-1
CASSQSAGGATDTQYF
>TRBJ1-2|TRBV6-6
CASRSKLSYAYGYTF
>TRBJ1-4|TRBV28
CASSPPGVVLFF
>TRBJ2-2|TRBV4-3
CASSQDSGGTGELFF
>TRBJ1-1|TRBV5-1
CASREDRNTEAFF
>TRBJ2-7|TRBV5-5
CASSAGEQYF
>TRBJ2-7|TRBV5-6
CASSPLAGGAYEQYF
>TRBJ1-4|TRBV20-1
CSARGLASLFF